The rows below give T cell receptor beta chains drawn from one sample of a study of blood T cells in healthy people across ages. TCRdb passed the 5' RACE reads through MiXCR, listing each CDR3 protein once. The table shows about 1 million distinct CDR3 sequences, with 35% to 55% occurring only once. Sequencing was done on a sample of blood. Source of these receptors: a woman aged 55 to 70 in good health. The conserved cysteine and the conserved F or W are not part of the CDR3 here. The D gene is left open where the match is weak.

CDR3aa	d_gene	j_gene	v_gene
ASSFGGSDYEQY	NA	TRBJ2-7	TRBV5-6
ASSLDPGVNTEAF	NA	TRBJ1-1	TRBV5-1
ACNSGGSSYNEQF	TRBD2	TRBJ2-1	TRBV19
ASSGEIPGAKNIQY	NA	TRBJ2-4	TRBV2
SAKDTYQETQY	NA	TRBJ2-5	TRBV20-1
ASSQRDSSYEQY	TRBD1	TRBJ2-7	TRBV3-1
ASSLRDPRGTQY	NA	TRBJ2-5	TRBV3-1
ATASVSETQY	NA	TRBJ2-5	TRBV19
ASSPRPLSYEQY	NA	TRBJ2-7	TRBV3-1
ATSRDAGQRFGPLH	TRBD1	TRBJ1-6	TRBV15
ASGVSTGETQY	NA	NA	TRBV2
ASTGGSPSSGANVLT	NA	TRBJ2-6	TRBV6-1
SAKRTGFYDGYT	TRBD1	TRBJ1-2	TRBV20-1
ASSRRSYSNQPQH	NA	TRBJ1-5	TRBV27
ASSLYIGAGANVLT	NA	TRBJ2-6	TRBV11-2
ASSPTGLHEQY	NA	TRBJ2-7	TRBV27
ASSTSGASTDTQY	TRBD2	TRBJ2-3	TRBV18
ACSFSGSHVETQY	TRBD2	TRBJ2-5	TRBV27
ASAYLPGQYEQY	NA	TRBJ2-7	TRBV27
ASSLRHAGTNEKLF	NA	TRBJ1-4	TRBV3-1
ASGTGVPYNEQF	NA	TRBJ2-1	TRBV12-3/TRBV12-4
ASSYGKGPGEKLF	NA	TRBJ1-4	TRBV6-5
ASSFPPGQGPDTQY	TRBD1	TRBJ2-3	TRBV13
SARDLRTSGSRDEQF	TRBD2	TRBJ2-1	TRBV20-1
ASTPGEGGTDTQY	NA	TRBJ2-3	TRBV19
SAKTGSNYGYT	TRBD1	TRBJ1-2	TRBV29-1
SARTRESSGANVLT	TRBD2	TRBJ2-6	TRBV20-1
ASSPRLSGSYNEQF	NA	TRBJ2-1	TRBV3-1
ATSDPSGVTYNEQY	TRBD2	TRBJ2-7	TRBV24-1
ASSSGLGNTGELF	TRBD2	TRBJ2-2	TRBV5-1
ASSKDRTLQETQY	TRBD1	TRBJ2-5	TRBV6-5